Presented here are 12 T cell receptor beta chains from one specimen sequenced in a study of T cell repertoires in cytomegalovirus infection. No cognate antigen is known for these TCRs. TCRdb reanalysed the reads using MiXCR and keeps one entry per CDR3 protein. The sample contains approximately 910,000 distinct CDR3 sequences, about 33% of which appear only once. The sequencing used cultured CD8+ T cells from PBMCs, collected from culture after CMV antigen stimulation. Every receptor here comes from a human donor in good health (CMV status not recorded). Some clones in this sample may be carry-over from other donors' samples.

This rearrangement joins TRBV20-1 to TRBJ2-1; the match to TRBD1 covers 9 bases. From germline, CDR1 is DFQATT and CDR2 SNEGSKA (reference sequence). The CDR3 covers 13 residues. Unmatched junction bases numbered 11, after V lost 5 bases and J lost 12 bases. CDR3 protein: CSAPGTGPQRQFF. DNA for the CDR3: TGCAGTGCTCCCGGGACAGGGCCACAAAGGCAGTTCTTC.

This chain connects TRBV27 to TRBJ2-2; D is undetermined. The germline V gene has CDR1 MNHEY and CDR2 SMNVEV (reference sequence). The CDR3 runs 14 residues. The V and J ends lost 6 bases and 1 base respectively, with 9 bases between them. In DNA form, the CDR3 reads TGTGCCAGCAGGACCCTGGGGAACACCGGGGAGCTGTTTTTT. This encodes CASRTLGNTGELFF.

This rearrangement joins TRBV7-9 to TRBJ2-7; the match to TRBD1 covers 7 bases. V trimming: 5 bases; J trimming: 4 bases; junction bases outside the gene matches: 2. CDR1 and CDR2 from the germline V gene are SEHNR and FQNEAQ (reference sequence). CDR3 length equals 12 residues. The CDR3 nucleotides are TGTGCCAGCAGCCCGGGACAGTACGAGCAGTACTTC. This translates into CASSPGQYEQYF.

The chain recombines TRBV5-1 with TRBJ1-2; perhaps TRBD1 as D (5 bases). The V end was cut by 0 bases, the J end by 5 bases, with 14 bases between. Germline V gene sequence: CDR1 SGHRS, CDR2 YFSETQ. The CDR3 contains 15 residues. The DNA for the CDR3 is TGCGCCAGCAGCTTGGCCGACAGAGGGATTTATGGCTACACCTTC. It specifies CASSLADRGIYGYTF.

The chain carries TRBV6-2 or TRBV6-3 and TRBJ2-7, with a weak D call TRBD2 (5 bases). With 7 bases removed from V and 2 bases from J, the gap between germline ends came to 15 bases. This CDR3 comprises 14 residues. In germline, CDR1 is MNHEY, CDR2 SVGEGT. The CDR3 is CASITAEWPYEQYF. The CDR3, as DNA: TGTGCCAGCATCACAGCGGAATGGCCCTACGAGCAGTACTTC.

The rearrangement uses TRBV5-1 and TRBJ1-1; D gene unclear. V lost 0 bases to trimming and J lost 1 base, with 16 bases between them. Per the germline V gene, CDR1 is SGHRS and CDR2 is YFSETQ. The CDR3 consists of 17 residues. The DNA of the CDR3 is TGCGCCAGCAGCTTGGATGTCCTAGTAGGTGGGAACACTGAAGCTTTCTTT. Encoded protein: CASSLDVLVGGNTEAFF.

The rearrangement uses TRBV20-1 and TRBJ2-1; 9 bases are shared with TRBD2. With 5 bases clipped from V and 8 bases from J, the junction kept 13 bases outside the gene matches. The CDR3 covers 15 residues. Germline V lookup: CDR1 DFQATT, CDR2 SNEGSKA (reference sequence). The CDR3 DNA sequence: TGCAGTGCTCACCAGCGGGGGGTGAGTACCGATGAGCAGTTCTTC. It is translated as CSAHQRGVSTDEQFF.

The sample holds many counts of this clonotype. The chain joins TRBV6-6 to TRBJ1-1; 8 nucleotides agree with TRBD1. The ends lost 6 bases at V and 3 bases at J; junction bases unmatched: 15. This CDR3 spans 17 amino acids. The germline V gene has CDR1 MNHNY and CDR2 SVGAGI (reference sequence). The CDR3 region is CASRVDRGLTPYTEAFF. The CDR3 nucleotides are TGTGCCAGCAGAGTTGACAGGGGACTTACACCCTACACTGAAGCTTTCTTT.

This clonotype was counted at least ten times. The chain uses TRBV12-3 or TRBV12-4 and TRBJ1-5; D is uncertain. The CDR3 spans 14 residues. Trimming cost V 3 bases and J 0 bases, with 6 bases left between them. CDR3 in amino acids: CASSLAHSNQPQHF. The CDR3 DNA reads as TGTGCCAGCAGTTTGGCCCATAGCAATCAGCCCCAGCATTTT.

This clonotype has a handful of counts. The chain links TRBV7-9 to TRBJ2-1; the match to TRBD1 covers 8 bases. The CDR3 loop spans 15 amino acids. V lost 8 bases to trimming and J lost 8 bases; unmatched junction nucleotides: 14. Germline V CDR1 and CDR2: SEHNR, FQNEAQ (reference sequence). CDR3 sequence (DNA): TGTGCCAGCTCTGGGAGCCAGGGGGCATGGGATGAGCAGTTCTTC. This translates into CASSGSQGAWDEQFF.

This clonotype was seen repeatedly, ten times or more. The CDR3 protein is CASSSDRQIYEQYF. CDR3 nucleotide sequence: TGTGCCAGCAGCTCCGACAGGCAGATCTACGAGCAGTACTTC. The V and J genes are TRBV7-9 and TRBJ2-7; tentative D call: TRBD1 (6 bases). Germline loops: CDR1 SEHNR, CDR2 FQNEAQ (reference sequence). V was pared by 4 bases and J by 3 bases, with 13 bases between. This CDR3 region has 14 residues.

V usage is TRBV29-1 and J usage is TRBJ2-5, with 8 nucleotides matching TRBD1. Trimming took 1 base from V and 7 from J; bases not matched to a gene: 8. The CDR3 extends over 14 amino acids. Germline lookup yields CDR1 SQVTM and CDR2 ANQGSEA. The DNA for the CDR3 is TGCAGCGTTGAAGGGGGACAGGTGCTCGGGACCCAGTACTTC. Its protein is CSVEGGQVLGTQYF.